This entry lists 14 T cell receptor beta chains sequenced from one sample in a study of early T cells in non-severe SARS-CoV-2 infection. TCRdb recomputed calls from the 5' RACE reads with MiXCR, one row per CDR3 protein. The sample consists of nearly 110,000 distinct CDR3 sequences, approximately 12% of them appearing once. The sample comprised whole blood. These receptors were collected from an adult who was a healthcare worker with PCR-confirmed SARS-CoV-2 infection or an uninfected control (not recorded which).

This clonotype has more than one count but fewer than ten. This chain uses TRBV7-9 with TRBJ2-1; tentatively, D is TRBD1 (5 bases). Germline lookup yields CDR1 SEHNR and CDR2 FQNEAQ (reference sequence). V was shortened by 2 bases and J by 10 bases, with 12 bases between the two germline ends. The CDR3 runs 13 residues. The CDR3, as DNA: TGTGCCAGCAGCTTAATGGGGCCCAGAGAGCAGTTCTTC. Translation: CASSLMGPREQFF.

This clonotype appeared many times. CDR3 protein: CASSSGTRAYNEQFF. Here the CDR3 DNA reads TGTGCCAGCAGCTCCGGGACAAGGGCCTACAATGAGCAGTTCTTC. This sequence joins TRBV5-6 and TRBJ2-1; D may be TRBD1 (6 bases). This CDR3 contains 15 residues. The V and J ends lost 3 bases and 2 bases respectively, with 12 bases between them. CDR1 and CDR2 (germline): SGHDT, YYEEEE.

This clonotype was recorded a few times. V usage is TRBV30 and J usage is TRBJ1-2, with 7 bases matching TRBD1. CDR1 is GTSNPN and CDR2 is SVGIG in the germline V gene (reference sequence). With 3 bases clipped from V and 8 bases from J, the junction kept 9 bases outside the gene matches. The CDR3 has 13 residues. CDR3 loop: CAWRVNRGRGYTF. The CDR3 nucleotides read TGTGCCTGGAGGGTAAACAGGGGACGGGGCTACACCTTC.

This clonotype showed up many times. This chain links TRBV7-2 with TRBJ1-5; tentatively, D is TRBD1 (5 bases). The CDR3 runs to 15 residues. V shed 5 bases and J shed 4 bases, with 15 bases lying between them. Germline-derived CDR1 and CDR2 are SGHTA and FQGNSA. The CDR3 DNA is TGTGCCAGCAGCCGCGACAGAGCGGGGAATCAGCCCCAGCATTTT. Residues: CASSRDRAGNQPQHF.

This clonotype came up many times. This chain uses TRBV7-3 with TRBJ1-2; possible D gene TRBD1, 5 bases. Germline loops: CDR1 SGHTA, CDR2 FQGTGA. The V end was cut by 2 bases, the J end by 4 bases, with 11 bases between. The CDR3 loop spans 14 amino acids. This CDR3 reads CASSLDGGTYGYTF. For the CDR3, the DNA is TGTGCCAGCAGCTTAGATGGGGGGACCTATGGCTACACCTTC.

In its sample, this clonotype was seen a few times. This CDR3 is CASSSSGGSYPSKLFF. CDR3 DNA sequence: TGTGCCAGCAGCTCTAGCGGGGGGAGTTATCCTTCGAAACTGTTTTTT. The V call is TRBV7-2, the J call TRBJ1-4; maybe TRBD1 (5 bases). Trimming took 4 bases from V and 11 from J, leaving 23 bases between them. This CDR3 has 16 residues. Germline assignment: CDR1 SGHTA and CDR2 FQGNSA.

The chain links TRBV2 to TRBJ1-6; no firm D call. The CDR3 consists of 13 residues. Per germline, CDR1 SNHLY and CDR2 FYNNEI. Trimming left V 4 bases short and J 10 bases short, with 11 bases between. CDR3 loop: CASSALVSSPLHF. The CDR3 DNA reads TGTGCCAGCAGTGCTCTAGTTTCATCACCCCTCCACTTT.

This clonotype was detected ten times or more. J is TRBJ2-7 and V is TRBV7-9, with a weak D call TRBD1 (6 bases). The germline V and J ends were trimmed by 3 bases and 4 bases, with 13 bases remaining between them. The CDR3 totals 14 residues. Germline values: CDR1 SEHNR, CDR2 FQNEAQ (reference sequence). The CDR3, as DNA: TGTGCCAGCAGCTTCTCGGGACATATTTACGAGCAGTACTTC. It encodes CASSFSGHIYEQYF.

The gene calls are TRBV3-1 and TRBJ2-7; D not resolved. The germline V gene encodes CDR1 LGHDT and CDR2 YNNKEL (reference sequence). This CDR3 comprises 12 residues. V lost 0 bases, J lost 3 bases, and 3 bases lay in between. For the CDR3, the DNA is TGTGCCAGCAGCCAAGAGGTCTACGAGCAGTACTTC. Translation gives CASSQEVYEQYF.

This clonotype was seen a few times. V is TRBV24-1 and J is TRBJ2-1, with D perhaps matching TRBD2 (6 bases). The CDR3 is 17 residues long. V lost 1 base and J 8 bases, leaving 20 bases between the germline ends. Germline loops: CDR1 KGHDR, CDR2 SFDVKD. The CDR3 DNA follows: TGTGCCACCAGTGATTTAAAATCGGGACTCGGGACGGATGAGCAGTTCTTC. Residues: CATSDLKSGLGTDEQFF.

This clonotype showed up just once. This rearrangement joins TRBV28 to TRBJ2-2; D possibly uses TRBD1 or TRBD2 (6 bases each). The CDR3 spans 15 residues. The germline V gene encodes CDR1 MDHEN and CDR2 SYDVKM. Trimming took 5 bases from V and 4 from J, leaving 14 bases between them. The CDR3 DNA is TGTGCCAGCAGTGGCGGGACACCTATCACCGGGGAGCTGTTTTTT. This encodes CASSGGTPITGELFF.

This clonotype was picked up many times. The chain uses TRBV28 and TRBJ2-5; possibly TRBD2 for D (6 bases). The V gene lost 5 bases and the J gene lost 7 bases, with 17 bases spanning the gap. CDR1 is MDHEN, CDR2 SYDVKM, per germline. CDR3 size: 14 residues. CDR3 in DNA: TGTGCCAGCAGTAACCAGCGGGCCGGAGGGACCCAGTACTTC. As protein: CASSNQRAGGTQYF.

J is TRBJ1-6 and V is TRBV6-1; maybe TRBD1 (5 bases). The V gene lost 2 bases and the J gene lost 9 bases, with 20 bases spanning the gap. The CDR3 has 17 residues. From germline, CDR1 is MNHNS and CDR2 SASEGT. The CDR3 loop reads CASSEQGSVRLGSPLHF. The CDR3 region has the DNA TGTGCCAGCAGTGAACAGGGATCCGTACGCCTAGGTTCACCCCTCCACTTT.

DNA of the CDR3: TGCAGCGTTGTAGGACTAGCGGGGAACATTCAGTACTTC. It codes for CSVVGLAGNIQYF. The chain joins TRBV29-1 to TRBJ2-4; TRBD2 agrees at 12 bases. From germline, CDR1 is SQVTM and CDR2 ANQGSEA. J lost 7 bases, V lost 4 bases, and 2 bases had no gene match. The CDR3 covers 13 residues.